This T cell receptor (beta chain) comes out of a study of CD8 T cells in ankylosing spondylitis. Study results and limitations: A motif in TCR beta, a set of under 10 highly homologous variants, appeared characteristic of ankylosing spondylitis blood.

The CDR3 is 12 residues long. Germline lookup yields CDR1 LGHDT and CDR2 YNNKEL (reference sequence). TCRdb re-derived calls from the 5' RACE reads in MiXCR, one entry per CDR3 protein. The sample contains roughly 450,000 distinct CDR3 sequences, 25% to 30% of which appear only once. This clonotype was observed a few times. Its specificity is unknown. One end of the junction fails to match germline, which may point to a read error. The source of this sequence is a male donor with ankylosing spondylitis. Sequencing was done on a sample of blood, either unsorted or a sorted T cell fraction (not recorded which). The V and J genes are TRBV3-1 and TRBJ2-7; D is perhaps TRBD1 (6 bases). CDR3 region: CASSQLKGQPNF. The CDR3 DNA sequence: TGTGCCAGCAGCCAACTAAAGGGACAACCGAACTTC.